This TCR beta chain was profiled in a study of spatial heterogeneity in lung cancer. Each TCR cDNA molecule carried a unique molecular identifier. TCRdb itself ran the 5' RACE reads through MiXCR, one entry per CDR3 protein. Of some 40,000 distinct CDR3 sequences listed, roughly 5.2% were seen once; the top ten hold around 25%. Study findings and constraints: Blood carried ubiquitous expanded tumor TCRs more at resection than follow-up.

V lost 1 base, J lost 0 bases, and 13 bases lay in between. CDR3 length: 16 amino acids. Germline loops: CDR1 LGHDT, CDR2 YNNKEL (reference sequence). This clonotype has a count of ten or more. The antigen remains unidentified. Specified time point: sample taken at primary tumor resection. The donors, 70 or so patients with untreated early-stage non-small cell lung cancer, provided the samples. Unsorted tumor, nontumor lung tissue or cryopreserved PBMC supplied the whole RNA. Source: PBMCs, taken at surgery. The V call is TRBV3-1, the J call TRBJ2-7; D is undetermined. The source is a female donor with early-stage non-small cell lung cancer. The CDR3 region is CASSQVWRPPSYEQYF. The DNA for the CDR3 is TGTGCCAGCAGCCAAGTGTGGCGACCTCCCTCCTACGAGCAGTACTTC.